This T cell receptor (beta chain) comes out of a study of cytomegalovirus exposure and HLA in healthy donors (TCRdb year 2017). About the study as a whole: According to an earlier analysis of 587 of the donors, some 170 million T cells yielded roughly 100 million unique TCR beta sequences and about 300 Gb of sequence data. Roughly 300 gigabases of sequencing data and approximately 85 million unique TCR sequences were included in an early release covering about 600 HLA-typed donors. Of the 350 to 450 genotyped donors, 75% to 85% were placed in the genetic ancestry cluster associated with self-reported Caucasian donors. The study aimed to test whether cataloging public T cell receptors could reveal signatures of past pathogen exposure. The study profiled the T cell repertoires of under 700 subjects by immunosequencing and related them to cytomegalovirus serostatus. Besides the first cohort of roughly 660 subjects, a separate validation cohort made up of over a hundred different subjects was used. To predict cytomegalovirus infection status, the study brought together high-throughput TCR immunosequencing, statistical association of individual TCRs with disease status, and machine learning. To study patterns of TCR occurrence, a later analysis re-analyzed previously published TCR beta repertoires from 600 to 750 donors and added high-resolution HLA genotyping. The later analysis used no new phenotypic data to find candidate immune exposures, relying instead on TCR beta sequences and their occurrence across donors. To decide whether each TCR beta V gene segment behaved as functional or pseudogenic, an earlier analysis of some 600 of the donors relied on high-throughput TCR beta sequencing. Alongside the repertoire data, information on donor age, sex, ethnicity and CMV serostatus was compiled. Genome-wide SNP genotypes for about three fifths of the 666 donors were used in a later genetic analysis, which treated that subset as a discovery cohort. Every repertoire in the discovery cohort had been generated on one and the same sequencing platform. Both class I and class II loci were covered by HLA typing, at four-digit resolution. Typing coverage differed by locus: A, B, C, DRB1 and DQB1 were typed in roughly 620-630 donors, DQA1 in about 500, DPA1 in nearly 610, and DPB1 in about 450. Because of strong linkage in the cohort, roughly five DR-DQ haplotypes were treated as single units for association and clustering. On average, roughly 200,000 unique TCR beta nucleotide sequences were sequenced per donor among some 430 genotyped donors of the cohort, with roughly 20% of those sequences being non-productive. What the study reported, not specific to this receptor: Correlated functional status among segregating V segments might reflect linkage disequilibrium, but an unknown experimental factor could not be ruled out. While some public TCRs were present in many individuals, most TCR sequences turned up only very rarely across donors. The earlier analysis of some 560 of the donors excluded some 15 rarely observed V segments, including chromosome 9 orphons, because counts were too low. The authors suggested that the approach could potentially be extended to other disease states and immunological phenotypes. The study gave a list of roughly 150 TCR beta chains associated with cytomegalovirus. A further reported finding was that TCR beta sequences accurately predicted the HLA-A and HLA-B alleles for most subjects in the first cohort. When HLA alleles, especially DR and DQ, strongly co-occurred, attributing TCR associations to individual alleles was difficult. Compared with equally common non-associated chains, HLA-associated TCR beta chains in a later analysis were more clonally expanded and had lower generation probabilities. In this cohort, only TCR beta chains were sequenced, and detectable features were limited by the absence of alpha or paired-chain data. A group of highly shared sequence variants was considered likely to be a technical artifact of the sequencing pipeline. In an earlier analysis of under 600 of the donors, most TCR beta V segments were observed in productive rearrangements about 87% or about 30% of the time, broadly matching IMGT annotations. According to a later analysis, parvovirus B19, influenza, CMV and Epstein-Barr virus appeared linked to several top co-occurrence clusters. A later analysis associated around 16,000 TCR beta sequences with specific HLA alleles at a false discovery rate of 0.05. The classifier was reported to diagnose cytomegalovirus status with high specificity and sensitivity in both the original cohort and the validation cohort. A later analysis found that most CMV-associated TCR beta chains appeared HLA-restricted, with HLA associations seemingly driven largely by CMV exposure. In a later genetic analysis, fewer N-insertions in productive TCRs were reported among donors in an Asian-associated ancestry cluster than the 666-donor mean. Presence/absence analyses assumed roughly uniform sequencing depth across donors, an assumption that may not hold. CMV serostatus was the only immune exposure information available for the cohort. Some IMGT-functional V segments, including TRBV6-2 and TRBV6-3, could not be told apart with the 87-base-pair reads, so those segments were excluded. Because HLA typing was unavailable for some donors at each locus, only the typed subset was used in association tests. In a later analysis, TCR association rates were found to vary across HLA loci, with the most associated TCRs seen for DRB1 alleles and the fewest for HLA-C alleles. Three of the identified cytomegalovirus-associated TCR beta chains were confirmed in vitro to be specific for cytomegalovirus antigens. A later genetic analysis associated a missense DCLRE1C variant with V-gene and J-gene trimming of TCR beta chains, and an independent cohort replicated the association.

On this clone: Its target antigen remains unknown. Within one base of it there is no much larger clone, and no base qualities were kept.

The cohort was made up of 650 to 700 healthy bone marrow donors. At the time of sampling, all cohort members were nominally healthy, though unrecorded immune exposures were likely present. The donor was CMV seropositive and was included in the group of approximately 300 seropositive cohort members. A peripheral blood sample was provided by each donor, and peripheral blood mononuclear cells were used for TCR beta sequencing. Genomic DNA was extracted from the blood cell samples with the Qiagen DNeasy Blood Extraction Kit. Library method: the immunoSEQ multiplex PCR assay. A mixture of 60 forward primers for TCR Vbeta segments and 13 reverse primers for TCR Jbeta segments was used in the multiplex PCR. A multiplex PCR assay on genomic DNA amplified the CDR3 region of rearranged TCR beta genes. Amplified TCR beta libraries were sequenced as 87-base-pair reads on the Illumina HiSeq System. The authors processed their data as follows. In a later analysis, roughly 80 million unique TCR beta chains were counted across the 666 repertoires, and some 10 million of these chains were shared by at least two donors. To remove PCR and sequencing errors, raw reads were error-corrected and collapsed into unique sequences using a nearest-neighbor algorithm that merged closely related sequences. CDR3 sequences were aligned to IMGT reference sequences to assign V, D and J gene segments. For a sequence to be retained, a match of at least six nucleotides to both a V gene segment and a J gene segment was required. A rearrangement was called productive if the CDR3 had no stop codons and remained in frame with V and J, and every other rearrangement was called non-productive. Following IMGT convention, CDR3 was defined as the stretch from the second conserved V-encoded cysteine to the conserved J-encoded phenylalanine. Sequences without an unambiguous match to a single V gene segment were excluded from the earlier analysis of almost 600 of the donors. In an earlier analysis of 450 to 750 of the donors, a V segment was called functional when productive rearrangements were above 56.7%, and segregating when the standard deviation between donors exceeded 5%. A statistical classification framework was developed to diagnose cytomegalovirus status using the catalog of TCR beta chain sequences. V and J gene assignment, in a later analysis, came from comparing TCR nucleotide sequences with IMGT/GENE-DB human TR gene sequences. Using the TCRdist pipeline, a later analysis assigned CDR3 sequences along with most-parsimonious VDJ recombination scenarios. A later analysis defined each TCR beta chain by its CDR3 amino acid sequence plus V-gene family, and excluded reads lacking a unique V-gene family. As a way to deal with suspected cross-contamination and a sequencing artifact, a later analysis dropped approximately 570 nucleotide sequences that were highly shared and had low generation probability. In a later analysis, a clonal expansion index for each public chain was calculated from normalized within-repertoire ranks of inferred template counts. In a later analysis, generation probabilities were computed using a VDJ recombination model fitted to out-of-frame rearrangements, and the results were checked against IGoR. Hypergeometric tests were used in a later analysis to score TCR-TCR, TCR-HLA and TCR-CMV co-occurrence, with a repertoire-size bias correction applied to the TCR pairs. In a later analysis, false discovery rates were estimated by permuting HLA or CMV assignments 20 times. A later analysis grouped co-occurring TCRs with DBSCAN, adding TCRdist sequence similarity when clustering within HLA-allele-positive subsets. Repertoires with fewer than 30,000 or more than 120,000 public chains, plus five repertoires with anomalous nucleotide sharing, were excluded from co-occurrence clustering. TCRdb stores this immuneACCESS table with in-frame sequences only. Part of the clones is absent; in the studies checked, under half of the shortfall reflects unresolved V genes, and no reason is known for the rest. The V and J calls and clone size come from that table; D and trimming were worked out from the DNA. The sample table lists approximately 76,000 clones, roughly 73% of them with a count of one. The top ten clonotypes cover about 15% of the sample.

V drops 0 bases and J drops 2 bases, leaving 9 bases in between. CDR1 and CDR2, per the germline V gene, are SGHDT and YYEEEE. There are 15 amino acids in the CDR3, from cysteine to phenylalanine inclusive. Only the CDR3 region is kept as DNA, spanning 45 bases read in frame from base 1. Recombination connected TRBV5-6 to TRBJ1-3; a tentative D call is TRBD1 (5 bases match). The source material was PBMCs. The clonotype originates from a woman in her thirties or forties in good health and CMV-seropositive. The CDR3 reads as follows: CASSLGAGAGNTIYF. The DNA is TGTGCCAGCAGCTTGGGTGCGGGGGCTGGAAACACCATATATTTT.